A selection of T cell receptor beta chains follows, all from one sample in a study of CD8+ T cells in alopecia areata. Some clones are missing from TCRdb's copy, which holds only in-frame ones; the method was immunoSEQ multiplex PCR. The repertoire has approximately 82,000 clones, about 51% of them found once; the top ten carry approximately 5.3%. The sample was NKG2D-high CD8+ T cells sorted from blood. These receptors originate from a human donor with alopecia areata. Both conserved end residues are part of each CDR3. Each record gives: J gene, V gene, D gene, clone size, CDR3 DNA, CDR3 protein. D genes are given only for firm matches. The size field is filled for only some rows; it gives once, few, many or a size class.

TRBJ2-5,TRBV5-6,-,-,TGTGCCAGCACGGACACTTACAAAGAGACCCAGTACTTC,CASTDTYKETQYF
TRBJ2-5,TRBV4-1,-,once,TGCGCCAGCAGCCACGGGGGGCAGGGAGAGACCCAGTACTTC,CASSHGGQGETQYF
TRBJ2-1,TRBV2,-,-,TGTGCCAGCGGGGGCAATGAGCAGTTCTTC,CASGGNEQFF
TRBJ2-7,TRBV5-1,-,-,TGCGCCAGCAGCGTATCGTGGGGAGCCTACGAGCAGTACTTC,CASSVSWGAYEQYF
TRBJ2-5,TRBV7-9,TRBD1,-,TGTGCCAGCAGCCCGACAGGGGAGGAGACCCAGTACTTC,CASSPTGEETQYF
TRBJ2-3,TRBV4-3,TRBD2,-,TGCGCCAGCAGCCCGACTAGCGGGAGGACAGATACGCAGTATTTT,CASSPTSGRTDTQYF
TRBJ2-1,TRBV29-1,-,few,TGCAGCACCAATAAGGAAGGGCTTGAGCAGTTCTTC,CSTNKEGLEQFF
TRBJ1-1,TRBV27,-,-,TGTGCCAGCAGTTTAATGGAGGGGCTTGGCACTGAAGCTTTCTTT,CASSLMEGLGTEAFF
TRBJ2-7,TRBV27,TRBD2,few,TGTGCCAGCAGTTTAGGACTAGCGGGATTTTCCTACGAGCAGTACTTC,CASSLGLAGFSYEQYF
TRBJ1-1,TRBV7-8,-,few,TGTGCCAGCAGCCCCGTGGTTGAAGCTTTCTTT,CASSPVVEAFF
TRBJ2-1,TRBV29-1,TRBD2,-,TGCAGCGTGGCGCGGGAGGGCTCCTACAATGAGCAGTTCTTC,CSVAREGSYNEQFF
TRBJ2-2,TRBV29-1,TRBD1,few,TGCAGCGTTCCTGACAGGGAGAACACCGGGGAGCTGTTTTTT,CSVPDRENTGELFF
TRBJ1-1,TRBV19,-,-,TGTGCCAGTAGTATTTTGGGGGCTGAAGCTTTCTTT,CASSILGAEAFF
TRBJ2-7,TRBV5-1,-,-,TGCGCCAGCAGCTTGGTACCGAACGAGCAGTACTTC,CASSLVPNEQYF
TRBJ2-7,TRBV29-1,TRBD2,-,TGCAGCGTTGGTGGGAGGGCCTACGAGCAGTACTTC,CSVGGRAYEQYF
TRBJ2-2,TRBV29-1,-,-,TGCAGCGTTGGACAGGGGAGGGCCACCGGGGAGCTGTTTTTT,CSVGQGRATGELFF
TRBJ2-2,TRBV5-6,-,few,TGTGCCAGCAGCCGAGACACCGGGGAGCTGTTTTTT,CASSRDTGELFF
TRBJ2-3,TRBV5-4,TRBD2,-,TGTGCCAGCAGGCCTAACCTAGCGGCCACAGATACGCAGTATTTT,CASRPNLAATDTQYF
TRBJ1-4,TRBV27,TRBD1,-,TGTGCCAGCAGTTACAGGGGTAGTGAAAAACTGTTTTTT,CASSYRGSEKLFF
TRBJ2-1,TRBV4-3,-,-,TGCGCCAGCAGCCTAGGAGGGGAGCAGTTCTTC,CASSLGGEQFF
TRBJ1-1,TRBV5-1,-,once,TGCGCCAGCAGCCCTTGTTGGGGCACTGAAGCTTTCTTT,CASSPCWGTEAFF
TRBJ2-1,TRBV11-2,TRBD2,few,TGTGCCAGCAGCCGGACTAGCAATGAGCAGTTCTTC,CASSRTSNEQFF
TRBJ1-4,TRBV7-6,TRBD1,few,TGTGCCAGCAGCTTAGCATCAGGGGGCGATGAAAAACTGTTTTTT,CASSLASGGDEKLFF
TRBJ2-1,TRBV20-1,-,few,TGCGGTTGGAGTCGGGTCAATGAGCAGTTCTTC,CGWSRVNEQFF
TRBJ2-1,TRBV10-3,-,-,TGTGCCATCAGTGAGGACAGGTCCACGGAGCAGTTCTTC,CAISEDRSTEQFF
TRBJ2-1,TRBV9,-,-,TGTGCCAGCGGGGAGGCCCGGGAGCAGTTCTTC,CASGEAREQFF
TRBJ2-2,TRBV4-1,-,-,TGCGCCAGCAGCCACCCTCCGGATACGAACACCGGGGAGCTGTTTTTT,CASSHPPDTNTGELFF
TRBJ2-3,TRBV27,-,-,TGTGCCAGCAGTATCCAAGCGGATAGCACAGATACGCAGTATTTT,CASSIQADSTDTQYF
TRBJ2-1,TRBV5-4,-,-,TGTGCCAGCAGCCGGGACTACAATGAGCAGTTCTTC,CASSRDYNEQFF
TRBJ2-3,TRBV29-1,TRBD2,-,TGCAGCGTTGAGCCTAGCGGGGGGGTGGTAGATACGCAGTATTTT,CSVEPSGGVVDTQYF
TRBJ1-2,TRBV29-1,-,-,TGCAGCGTTGTAGTCCCCAGGGGCTATGGCTACACCTTC,CSVVVPRGYGYTF
TRBJ2-1,TRBV5-4,TRBD2,-,TGTGCCAGCAGCGGGGGGACTAGCGTTGAGCAGTTCTTC,CASSGGTSVEQFF
TRBJ2-3,TRBV27,TRBD2,-,TGTGCCAGCAGTTTATCCGGACTAGCGGCTAGCACAGATACGCAGTATTTT,CASSLSGLAASTDTQYF
TRBJ2-1,TRBV7-8,TRBD2,-,TGTGCCAGCAGCTGGACTAGCGGGGGGGCCTCGGTGTTCTTC,CASSWTSGGASVFF
TRBJ1-2,TRBV29-1,TRBD1,-,TGCAGCGTAAAACCGGGACAGGGGGCTGGCTACACCTTC,CSVKPGQGAGYTF
TRBJ2-1,TRBV9,-,-,TGTGCCAGCAGCGCAAGCTACAATGAGCAGTTCTTC,CASSASYNEQFF
TRBJ2-3,TRBV29-1,-,-,TGCAGCGTTCCAGGGAACACAGATACGCAGTATTTT,CSVPGNTDTQYF
TRBJ2-7,TRBV29-1,TRBD2,few,TGCAGCGTGGGAAGCGGGAGGGTGTCCTACGAGCAGTACTTC,CSVGSGRVSYEQYF
TRBJ2-2,TRBV9,TRBD1,few,TGTGCCAGCAGCTTGCAGACAGGGGGCCCCGGGGAGCTGTTTTTT,CASSLQTGGPGELFF
TRBJ1-2,TRBV4-3,TRBD1,-,TGCGCCAGCAGCCAAGATAACAGGGGGCTCGTCTATGGCTACACCTTC,CASSQDNRGLVYGYTF
TRBJ2-1,TRBV7-2,-,-,TGTGCCAGCAGCCCTGCGTGGGACGATGAGCAGTTCTTC,CASSPAWDDEQFF
TRBJ2-1,TRBV4-1,-,-,TGCGCCAGCAGCCAAGAACCGGGACCCACCCACGATGAGCAGTTCTTC,CASSQEPGPTHDEQFF
TRBJ2-7,TRBV4-1,-,-,TGCGCCAGCAGCCTTAGACAGGGAAGCGGGAGTGTCGAGCAGTACTTC,CASSLRQGSGSVEQYF
TRBJ2-1,TRBV7-8,TRBD2,-,TGTGCCAGCAGCCCCCCAGCGGGAGCCTACAATGAGCAGTTCTTC,CASSPPAGAYNEQFF
TRBJ1-1,TRBV27,TRBD1,few,TGTGCCAGCAGTTTCCAGGGGGCGGGTGCTTTCTTT,CASSFQGAGAFF
TRBJ2-7,TRBV4-1,-,-,TGCGCCAGCAGCCAAGCCGCGGACGGAGCCTACGAGCAGTACTTC,CASSQAADGAYEQYF
TRBJ1-2,TRBV29-1,-,-,TGCAGCGTACAAGCTTTGTATGGCTACACCTTC,CSVQALYGYTF
TRBJ1-1,TRBV7-8,-,-,TGTGCCAGCAGCTTAGAGGGCTATTATGAACTGGGCGCTGAAGCTTTCTTT,CASSLEGYYELGAEAFF
TRBJ2-7,TRBV30,-,-,TGTGCCTGGAGTGATGGGGGCCACGAGCAGTACTTC,CAWSDGGHEQYF
TRBJ2-1,TRBV29-1,-,few,TGCAGCGTTCAGTACGCAGAGCAGTTCTTC,CSVQYAEQFF
TRBJ1-1,TRBV10-3,TRBD1,-,TGTGCCATCAGGGGGACAGGCTCTGAAGCTTTCTTT,CAIRGTGSEAFF
TRBJ2-5,TRBV23-1,-,-,TGCGCCAGCAGTCAATCCACAGGCCAAGAGACCCAGTACTTC,CASSQSTGQETQYF
TRBJ1-4,TRBV10-1,-,-,TGCGCCAGCAGCGAGGACGCCGGGAAACTGTTTTTT,CASSEDAGKLFF
TRBJ2-4,TRBV11-2,TRBD2,-,TGTGCCAGCAGCTTATATACTAGCGGGGGTATGGACATTCAGTACTTC,CASSLYTSGGMDIQYF
TRBJ2-1,TRBV6-6,-,-,TGTGCCAGCAGTCTGGGCCTAGGGAACAATGAGCAGTTCTTC,CASSLGLGNNEQFF
TRBJ2-5,TRBV29-1,-,few,TGCAGCTCAGATGGCCTTGTTTATAGCTCCAGCGAGACCCAGTACTTC,CSSDGLVYSSSETQYF
TRBJ1-1,TRBV6-5,-,-,TGTGCCAGCAGTTACAGGGAAAGGACTGAAGCTTTCTTT,CASSYRERTEAFF